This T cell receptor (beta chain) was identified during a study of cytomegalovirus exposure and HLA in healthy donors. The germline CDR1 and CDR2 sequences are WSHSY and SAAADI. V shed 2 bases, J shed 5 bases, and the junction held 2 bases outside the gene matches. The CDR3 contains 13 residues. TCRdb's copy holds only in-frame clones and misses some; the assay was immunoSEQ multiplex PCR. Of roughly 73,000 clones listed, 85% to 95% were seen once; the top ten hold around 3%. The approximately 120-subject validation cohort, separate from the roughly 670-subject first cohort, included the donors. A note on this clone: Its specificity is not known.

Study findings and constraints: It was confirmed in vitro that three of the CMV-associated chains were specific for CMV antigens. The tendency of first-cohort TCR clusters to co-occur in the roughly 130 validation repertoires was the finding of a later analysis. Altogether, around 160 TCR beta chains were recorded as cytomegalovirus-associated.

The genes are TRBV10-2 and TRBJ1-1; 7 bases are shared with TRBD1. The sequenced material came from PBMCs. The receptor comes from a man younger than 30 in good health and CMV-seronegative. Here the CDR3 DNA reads TGCGCCAGCAGTGAGGCGGACAGGACTGAAGCTTTCTTT. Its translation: CASSEADRTEAFF.